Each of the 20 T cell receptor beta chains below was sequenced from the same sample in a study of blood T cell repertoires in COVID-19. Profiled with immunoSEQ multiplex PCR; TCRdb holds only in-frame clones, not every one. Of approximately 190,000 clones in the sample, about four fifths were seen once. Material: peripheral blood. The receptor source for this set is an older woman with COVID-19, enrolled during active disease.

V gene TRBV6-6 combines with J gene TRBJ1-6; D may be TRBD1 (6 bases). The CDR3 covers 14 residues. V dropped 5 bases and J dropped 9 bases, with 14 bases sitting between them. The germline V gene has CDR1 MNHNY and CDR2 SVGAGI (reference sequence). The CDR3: CASSTTGNASPLHF. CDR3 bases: TGTGCCAGCAGTACAACAGGGAACGCTTCACCCCTCCACTTT.

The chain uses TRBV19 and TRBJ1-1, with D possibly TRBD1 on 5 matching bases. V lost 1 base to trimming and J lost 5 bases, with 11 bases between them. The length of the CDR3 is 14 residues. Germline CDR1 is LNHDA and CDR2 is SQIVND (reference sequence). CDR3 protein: CASSIVRRGTEAFF. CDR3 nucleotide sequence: TGTGCCAGTAGTATAGTTAGGCGGGGGACTGAAGCTTTCTTT.

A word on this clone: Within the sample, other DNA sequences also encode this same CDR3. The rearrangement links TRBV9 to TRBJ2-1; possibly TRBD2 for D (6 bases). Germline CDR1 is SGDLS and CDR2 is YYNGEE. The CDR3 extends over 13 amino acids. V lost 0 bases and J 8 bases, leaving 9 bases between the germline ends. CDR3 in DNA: TGTGCCAGCAGCGTAGCTCGCGGGGATGAGCAGTTCTTC. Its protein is CASSVARGDEQFF.

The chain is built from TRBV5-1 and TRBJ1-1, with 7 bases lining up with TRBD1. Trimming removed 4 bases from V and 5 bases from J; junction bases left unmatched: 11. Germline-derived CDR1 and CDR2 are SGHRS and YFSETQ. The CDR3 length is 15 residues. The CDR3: CASSNPTGIITEAFF. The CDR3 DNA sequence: TGCGCCAGCAGCAACCCGACAGGGATTATAACTGAAGCTTTCTTT.

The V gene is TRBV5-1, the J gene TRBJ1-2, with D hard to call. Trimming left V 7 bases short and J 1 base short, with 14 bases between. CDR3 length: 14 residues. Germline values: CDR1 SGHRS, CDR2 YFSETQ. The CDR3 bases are TGCGCCAGCTCGACACAGACAAGTAACTATGGCTACACCTTC. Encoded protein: CASSTQTSNYGYTF.

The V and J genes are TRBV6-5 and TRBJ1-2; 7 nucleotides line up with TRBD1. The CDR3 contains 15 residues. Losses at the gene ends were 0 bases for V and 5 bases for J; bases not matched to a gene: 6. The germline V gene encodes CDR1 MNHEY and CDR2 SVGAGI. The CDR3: CASSYSRGRWYGYTF. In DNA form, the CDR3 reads TGTGCCAGCAGTTACTCGAGGGGGCGGTGGTATGGCTACACCTTC.

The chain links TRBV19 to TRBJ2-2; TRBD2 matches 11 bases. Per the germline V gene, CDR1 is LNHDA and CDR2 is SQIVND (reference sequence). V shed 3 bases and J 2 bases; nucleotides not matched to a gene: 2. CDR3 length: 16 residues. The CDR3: CASSMTSGANTGELFF. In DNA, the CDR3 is TGTGCCAGTAGTATGACTAGCGGGGCCAACACCGGGGAGCTGTTTTTT.

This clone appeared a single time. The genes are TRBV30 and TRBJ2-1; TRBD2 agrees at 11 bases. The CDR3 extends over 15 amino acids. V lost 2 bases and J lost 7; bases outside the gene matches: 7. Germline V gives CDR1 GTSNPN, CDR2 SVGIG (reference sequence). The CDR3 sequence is CAWSFGLAGRNEQFF. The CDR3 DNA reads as TGTGCCTGGAGTTTTGGACTAGCGGGCAGGAATGAGCAGTTCTTC.

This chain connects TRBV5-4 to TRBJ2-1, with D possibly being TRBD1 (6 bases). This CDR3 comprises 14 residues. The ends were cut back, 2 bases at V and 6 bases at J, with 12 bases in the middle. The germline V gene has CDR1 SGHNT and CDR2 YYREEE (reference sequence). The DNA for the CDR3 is TGTGCCAGCAGCTTCCCATTACAGGGCAATGAGCAGTTCTTC. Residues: CASSFPLQGNEQFF.

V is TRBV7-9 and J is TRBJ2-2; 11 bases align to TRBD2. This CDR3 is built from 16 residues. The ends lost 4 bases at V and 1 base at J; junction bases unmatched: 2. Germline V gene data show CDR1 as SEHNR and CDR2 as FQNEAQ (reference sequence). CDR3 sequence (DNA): TGTGCCAGCAGCTCGACTAGCGGGAAGAACACCGGGGAGCTGTTTTTT. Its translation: CASSSTSGKNTGELFF.

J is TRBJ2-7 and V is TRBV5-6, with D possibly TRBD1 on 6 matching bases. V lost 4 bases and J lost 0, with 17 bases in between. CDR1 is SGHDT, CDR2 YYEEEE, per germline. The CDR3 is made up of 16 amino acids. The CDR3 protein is CASSLARQDSSYEQYV. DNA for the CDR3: TGTGCCAGCAGCCTGGCCCGACAGGACAGCTCCTACGAGCAGTACGTC.

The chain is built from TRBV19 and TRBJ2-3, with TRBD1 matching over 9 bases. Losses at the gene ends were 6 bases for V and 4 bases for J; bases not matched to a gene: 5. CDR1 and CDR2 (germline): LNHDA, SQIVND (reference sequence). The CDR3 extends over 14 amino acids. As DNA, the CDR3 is TGTGCCAGTAGCTTGGACAGGGGTCCAGATACGCAGTATTTT. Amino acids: CASSLDRGPDTQYF.

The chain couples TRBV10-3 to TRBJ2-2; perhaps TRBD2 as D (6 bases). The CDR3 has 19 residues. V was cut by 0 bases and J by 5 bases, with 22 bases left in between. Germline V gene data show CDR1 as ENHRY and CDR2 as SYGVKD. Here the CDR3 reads CAISESHSWRGSGTGELFF. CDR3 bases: TGTGCCATCAGTGAGTCGCACTCTTGGCGGGGCAGCGGTACCGGGGAGCTGTTTTTT.

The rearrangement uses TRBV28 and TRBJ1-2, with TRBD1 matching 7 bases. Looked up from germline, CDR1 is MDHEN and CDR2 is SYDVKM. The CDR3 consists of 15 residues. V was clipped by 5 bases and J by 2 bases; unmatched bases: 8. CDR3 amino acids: CASSPGTVTNYGYTF. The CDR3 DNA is TGTGCCAGCAGTCCGGGGACAGTAACCAACTATGGCTACACCTTC.

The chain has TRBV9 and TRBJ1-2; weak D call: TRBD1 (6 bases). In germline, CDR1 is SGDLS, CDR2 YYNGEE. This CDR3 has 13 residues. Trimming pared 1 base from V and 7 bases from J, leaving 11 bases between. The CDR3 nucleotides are TGTGCCAGCAGCGTACGGGGGGCTTTTGGCTACACCTTC. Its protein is CASSVRGAFGYTF.

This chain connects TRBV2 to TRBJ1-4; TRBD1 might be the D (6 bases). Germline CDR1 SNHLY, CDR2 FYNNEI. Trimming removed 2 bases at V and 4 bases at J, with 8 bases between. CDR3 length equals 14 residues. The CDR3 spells CASSELRGNEKLFF. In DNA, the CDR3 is TGTGCCAGCAGTGAACTCAGGGGTAATGAAAAACTGTTTTTT.

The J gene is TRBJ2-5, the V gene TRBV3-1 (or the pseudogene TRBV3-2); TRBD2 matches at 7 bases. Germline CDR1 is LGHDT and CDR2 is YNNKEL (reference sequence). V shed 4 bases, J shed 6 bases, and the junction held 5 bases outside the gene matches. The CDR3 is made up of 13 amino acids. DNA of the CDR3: TGTGCCAGCAGCCGGGGGGGTTTGCAGACCCAGTACTTC. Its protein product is CASSRGGLQTQYF.

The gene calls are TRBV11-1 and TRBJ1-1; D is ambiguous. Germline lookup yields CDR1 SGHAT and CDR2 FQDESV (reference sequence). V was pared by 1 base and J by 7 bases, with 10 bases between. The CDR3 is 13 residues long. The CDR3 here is CASSLDGRIEAFF. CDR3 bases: TGTGCCAGCAGCTTAGATGGCAGGATTGAAGCTTTCTTT.

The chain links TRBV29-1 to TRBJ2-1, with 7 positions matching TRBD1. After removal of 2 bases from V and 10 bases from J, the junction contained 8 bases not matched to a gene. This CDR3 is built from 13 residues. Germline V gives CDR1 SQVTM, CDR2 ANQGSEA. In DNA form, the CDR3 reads TGCAGCGTTGAAAAAGCGCCGGGACAGGAGCAGTTCTTC. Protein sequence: CSVEKAPGQEQFF.

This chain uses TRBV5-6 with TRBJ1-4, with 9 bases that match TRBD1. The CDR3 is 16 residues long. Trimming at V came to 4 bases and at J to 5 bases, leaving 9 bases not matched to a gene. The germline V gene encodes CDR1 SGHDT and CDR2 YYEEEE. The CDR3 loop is CASSTGPTGGNEKLFF. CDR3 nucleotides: TGTGCCAGCAGCACTGGGCCGACAGGGGGAAATGAAAAACTGTTTTTT.